Following are 7 T cell receptor beta chains from one sample sequenced in a study of T cell repertoires and Cas9 in healthy adults. The method was immunoSEQ multiplex PCR; TCRdb's version includes in-frame clones alone and lacks a portion of them. The sample holds approximately 22,000 clones, 92% seen once. The sequenced sample consisted of CD4+ effector T cells (CD127+, CD25-, CD137-, CD154-) from PBMCs; culture status not recorded. The receptors here all came from a human donor in good health.

The chain joins TRBV9 to TRBJ2-3; D is unclear. Per the germline V gene, CDR1 is SGDLS and CDR2 is YYNGEE. V lost 0 bases and J lost 0, with 8 bases in between. CDR3 length equals 15 residues. Here the CDR3 DNA reads TGTGCCAGCAGCGTAGGGGCCATTAGCACAGATACGCAGTATTTT. This translates into CASSVGAISTDTQYF.

V gene TRBV19 combines with J gene TRBJ1-2; D remains ambiguous. V was cut by 1 base and J by 0 bases, with 0 bases left in between. CDR1 LNHDA and CDR2 SQIVND come from the germline V gene (reference sequence). The CDR3 consists of 12 residues. The CDR3 here is CASSIANYGYTF. The CDR3 DNA is TGTGCCAGTAGTATAGCTAACTATGGCTACACCTTC.

This chain joins TRBV5-1 and TRBJ1-6; a weak D match, TRBD1 (5 bases). The CDR3 is 13 residues long. Germline V gene data show CDR1 as SGHRS and CDR2 as YFSETQ. The V and J ends lost 4 bases and 7 bases respectively, with 9 bases between them. The CDR3 loop reads CASSLPGNSPLHF. The CDR3 bases are TGCGCCAGCAGCCTTCCAGGGAATTCACCCCTCCACTTT. Using reference TRBV5-1 and TRBJ1-6 for the parts outside the CDR3, the full variable domain is KAGVTQTPRYLIKTRGQQVTLSCSPISGHRSVSWYQQTPGQGLQFLFEYFSETQRNKGNFPGRFSGRQFSNSRSEMNVSTLELGDSALYLCASSLPGNSPLHFGNGTRLTVT.

The chain employs TRBV29-1 and TRBJ2-3, with a tentative D call TRBD2 (5 bases). Germline loops: CDR1 SQVTM, CDR2 ANQGSEA. Trimming removed 6 bases at V and 1 base at J, with 8 bases between. This CDR3 comprises 12 residues. The CDR3 reads CSVEEGTDTQYF. The CDR3 nucleotides read TGCAGCGTGGAGGAGGGCACAGATACGCAGTATTTT.

Worth noting for this clone: Relative to the germline gene, one junction end is altered; a read error may explain this. This chain joins TRBV10-3 and TRBJ2-2; 10 nucleotides line up with TRBD2. This CDR3 is 16 amino acids long. Germline CDR1 reads ENHRY; CDR2 reads SYGVKD. DNA for the CDR3: TGTGCCATCAGTGATTACACTAGCGGGAACGCCGGGGAGCTGTTTTTT. Its translation is CAISDYTSGNAGELFF.

CDR3 DNA: TGCAGTGCTAGAGTGGTGTCTGGCTACACCTTC. This sequence encodes CSARVVSGYTF. The rearrangement joins TRBV20-1 to TRBJ1-2; no firm D call. The V end was cut by 1 base, the J end by 7 bases, with 7 bases between. The germline gives CDR1 DFQATT, CDR2 SNEGSKA (reference sequence). The length of the CDR3 is 11 residues.

This clone was seen just once. The junction differs from germline at one of its ends, possibly a read error. This rearrangement joins TRBV5-8 to TRBJ1-1; tentatively, D is TRBD1 (5 bases). CDR1 and CDR2 from the germline V gene are SGHTS and YDEGEE. The CDR3 runs to 13 residues. The CDR3 sequence is CASSLGGGGGQGF. The CDR3 DNA is TGTGCCAGCAGCTTGGGTGGGGGGGGAGGGCAGGGTTTT.